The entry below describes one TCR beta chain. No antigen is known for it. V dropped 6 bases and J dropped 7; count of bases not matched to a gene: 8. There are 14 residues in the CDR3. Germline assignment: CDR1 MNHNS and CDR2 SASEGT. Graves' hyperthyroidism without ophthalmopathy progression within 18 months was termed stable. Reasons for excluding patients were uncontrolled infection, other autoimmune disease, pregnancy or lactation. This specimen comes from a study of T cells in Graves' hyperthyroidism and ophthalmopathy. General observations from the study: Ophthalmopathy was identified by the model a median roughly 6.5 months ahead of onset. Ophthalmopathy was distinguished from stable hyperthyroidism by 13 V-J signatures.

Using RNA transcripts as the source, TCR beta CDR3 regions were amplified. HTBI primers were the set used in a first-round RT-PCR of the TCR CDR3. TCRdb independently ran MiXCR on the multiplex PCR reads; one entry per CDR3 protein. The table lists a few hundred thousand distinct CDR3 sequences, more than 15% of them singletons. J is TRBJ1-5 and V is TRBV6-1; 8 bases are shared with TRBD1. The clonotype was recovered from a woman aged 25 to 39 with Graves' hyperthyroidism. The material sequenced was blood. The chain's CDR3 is CASRRQGLVQPQHF. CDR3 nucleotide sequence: TGTGCCAGCAGGAGACAGGGGTTAGTACAGCCCCAGCATTTT.